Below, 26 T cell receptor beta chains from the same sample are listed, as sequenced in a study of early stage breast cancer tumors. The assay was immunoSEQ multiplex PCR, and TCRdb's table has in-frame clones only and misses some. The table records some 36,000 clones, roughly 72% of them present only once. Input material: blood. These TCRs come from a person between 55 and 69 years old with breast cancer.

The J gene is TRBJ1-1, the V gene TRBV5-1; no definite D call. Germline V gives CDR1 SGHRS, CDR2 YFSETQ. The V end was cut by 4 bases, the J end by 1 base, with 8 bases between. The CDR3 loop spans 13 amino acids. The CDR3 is CASSPQSNTEAFF. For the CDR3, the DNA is TGCGCCAGCAGCCCACAATCGAACACTGAAGCTTTCTTT.

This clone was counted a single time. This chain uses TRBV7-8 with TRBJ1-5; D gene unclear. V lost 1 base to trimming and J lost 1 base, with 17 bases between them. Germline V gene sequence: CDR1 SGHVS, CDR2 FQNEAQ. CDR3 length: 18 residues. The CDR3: CASSLGTPGPESNQPQHF. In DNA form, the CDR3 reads TGTGCCAGCAGCTTAGGTACCCCGGGTCCGGAGAGCAATCAGCCCCAGCATTTT.

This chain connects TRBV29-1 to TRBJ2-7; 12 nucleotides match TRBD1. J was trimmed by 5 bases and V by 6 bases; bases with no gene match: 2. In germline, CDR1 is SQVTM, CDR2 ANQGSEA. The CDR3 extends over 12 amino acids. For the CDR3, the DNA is TGCAGCGTCGGGACAGGGGGCGACGAGCAGTACTTC. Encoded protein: CSVGTGGDEQYF.

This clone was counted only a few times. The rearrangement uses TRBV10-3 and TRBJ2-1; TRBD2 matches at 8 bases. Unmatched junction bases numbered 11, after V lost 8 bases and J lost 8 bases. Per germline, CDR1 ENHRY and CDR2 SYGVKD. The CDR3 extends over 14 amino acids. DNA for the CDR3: TGTGCCATCGGGACTGGACTAGCAGGCGATGAGCAGTTCTTC. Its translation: CAIGTGLAGDEQFF.

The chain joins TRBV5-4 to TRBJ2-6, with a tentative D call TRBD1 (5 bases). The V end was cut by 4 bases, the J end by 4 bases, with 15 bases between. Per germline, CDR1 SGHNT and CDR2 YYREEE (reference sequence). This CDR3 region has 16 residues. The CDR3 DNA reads TGTGCCAGCAGCCCGGACATGCTAGTGGGGGCCAACGTCCTGACTTTC. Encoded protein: CASSPDMLVGANVLTF. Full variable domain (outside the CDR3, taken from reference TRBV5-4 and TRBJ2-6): ETGVTQSPTHLIKTRGQQVTLRCSSQSGHNTVSWYQQALGQGPQFIFQYYREEENGRGNFPPRFSGLQFPNYSSELNVNALELDDSALYLCASSPDMLVGANVLTFGAGSRLTVL.

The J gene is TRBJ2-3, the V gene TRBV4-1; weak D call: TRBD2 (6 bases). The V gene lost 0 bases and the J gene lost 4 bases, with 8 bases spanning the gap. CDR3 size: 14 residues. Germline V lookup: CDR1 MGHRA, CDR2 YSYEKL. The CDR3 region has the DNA TGCGCCAGCAGCCAAGAGCGGAGGGCAGATACGCAGTATTTT. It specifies CASSQERRADTQYF.

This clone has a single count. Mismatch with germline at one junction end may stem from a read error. The DNA of the CDR3 is TGTGCCAGCCTGATCGAGCCTCTACAAGAGTTGCACTTC. Translation gives CASLIEPLQELHF. V and J are TRBV2 and TRBJ2-5, with D unresolved. Germline lookup yields CDR1 SNHLY and CDR2 FYNNEI. This CDR3 contains 13 residues.

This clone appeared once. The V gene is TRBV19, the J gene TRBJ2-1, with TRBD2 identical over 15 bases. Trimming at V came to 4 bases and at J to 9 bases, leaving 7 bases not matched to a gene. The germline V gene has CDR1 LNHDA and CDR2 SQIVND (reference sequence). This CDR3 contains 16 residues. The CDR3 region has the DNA TGTGCCAGTAGTACGGGACTAGCGGGAGGTAGGGGTGAGCAGTTCTTC. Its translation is CASSTGLAGGRGEQFF.

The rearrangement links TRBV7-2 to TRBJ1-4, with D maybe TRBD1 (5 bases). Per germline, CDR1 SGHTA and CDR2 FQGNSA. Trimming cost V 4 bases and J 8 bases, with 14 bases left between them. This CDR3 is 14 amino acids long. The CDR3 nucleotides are TGTGCCAGCAGCTCCCGGTGGGGGGAGGAAAAACTGTTTTTT. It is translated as CASSSRWGEEKLFF. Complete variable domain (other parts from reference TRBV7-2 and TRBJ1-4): GAGVSQSPSNKVTEKGKDVELRCDPISGHTALYWYRQSLGQGLEFLIYFQGNSAPDKSGLPSDRFSAERTGGSVSTLTIQRTQQEDSAVYLCASSSRWGEEKLFFGSGTQLSVL.

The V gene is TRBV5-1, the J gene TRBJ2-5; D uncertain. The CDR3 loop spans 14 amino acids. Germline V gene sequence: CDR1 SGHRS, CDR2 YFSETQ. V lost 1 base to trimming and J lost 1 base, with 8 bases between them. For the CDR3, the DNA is TGCGCCAGCAGCTTGTGGGCGGCCCAAGAGACCCAGTACTTC. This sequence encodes CASSLWAAQETQYF.

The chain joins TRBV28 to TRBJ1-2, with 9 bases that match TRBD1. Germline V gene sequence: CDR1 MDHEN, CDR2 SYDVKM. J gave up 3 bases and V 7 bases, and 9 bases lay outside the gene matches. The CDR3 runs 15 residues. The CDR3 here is CASTPTTGGYYGYTF. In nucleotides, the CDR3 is TGTGCCAGCACCCCGACGACAGGGGGGTACTATGGCTACACCTTC.

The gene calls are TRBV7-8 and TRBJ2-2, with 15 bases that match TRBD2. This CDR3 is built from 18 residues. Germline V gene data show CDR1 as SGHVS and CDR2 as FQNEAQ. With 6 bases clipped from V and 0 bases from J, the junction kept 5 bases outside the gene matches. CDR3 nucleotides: TGTGCCAGCAGTCCCGGGACTAGCGGGAGGCCGAACACCGGGGAGCTGTTTTTT. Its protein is CASSPGTSGRPNTGELFF.

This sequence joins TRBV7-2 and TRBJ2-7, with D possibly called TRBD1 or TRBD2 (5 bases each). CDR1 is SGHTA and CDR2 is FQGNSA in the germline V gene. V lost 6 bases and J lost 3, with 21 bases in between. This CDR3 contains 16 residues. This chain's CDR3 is CASSPNGAGAGYEQYF. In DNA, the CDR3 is TGTGCCAGCAGTCCGAACGGGGCTGGCGCGGGCTACGAGCAGTACTTC.

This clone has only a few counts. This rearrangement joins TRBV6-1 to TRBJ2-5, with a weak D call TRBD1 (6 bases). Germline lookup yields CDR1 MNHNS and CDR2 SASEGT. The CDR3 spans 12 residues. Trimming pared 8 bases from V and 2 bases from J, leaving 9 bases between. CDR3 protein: CASLGTQETQYF. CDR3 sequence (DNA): TGTGCCAGCCTCGGGACACAAGAGACCCAGTACTTC.

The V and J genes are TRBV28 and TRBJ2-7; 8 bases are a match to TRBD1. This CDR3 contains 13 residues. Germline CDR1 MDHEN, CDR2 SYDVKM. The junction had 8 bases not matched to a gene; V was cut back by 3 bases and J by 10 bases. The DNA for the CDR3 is TGTGCCAGCAGTTTGTGGCAGGGGGCCGGACAGTACTTC. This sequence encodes CASSLWQGAGQYF.

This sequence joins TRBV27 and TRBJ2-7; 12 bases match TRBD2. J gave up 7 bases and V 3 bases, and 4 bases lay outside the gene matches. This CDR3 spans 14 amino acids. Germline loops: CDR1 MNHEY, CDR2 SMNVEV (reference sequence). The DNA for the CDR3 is TGTGCCAGCAGTTTGACTAGCGGGGGACTGGAGCAGTACTTC. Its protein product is CASSLTSGGLEQYF.

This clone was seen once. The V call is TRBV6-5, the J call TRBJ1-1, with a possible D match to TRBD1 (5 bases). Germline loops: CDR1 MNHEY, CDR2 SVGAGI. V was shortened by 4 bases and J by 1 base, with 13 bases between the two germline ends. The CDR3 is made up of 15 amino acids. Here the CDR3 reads CASSLFGTGNTEAFF. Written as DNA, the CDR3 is TGTGCCAGCAGTTTATTTGGGACGGGGAACACTGAAGCTTTCTTT.

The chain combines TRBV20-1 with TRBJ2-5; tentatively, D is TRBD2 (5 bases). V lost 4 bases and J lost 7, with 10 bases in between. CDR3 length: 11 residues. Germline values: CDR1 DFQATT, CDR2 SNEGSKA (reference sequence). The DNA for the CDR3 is TGCAGTGCTACCGACTATGGGACCCAGTACTTC. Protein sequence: CSATDYGTQYF.

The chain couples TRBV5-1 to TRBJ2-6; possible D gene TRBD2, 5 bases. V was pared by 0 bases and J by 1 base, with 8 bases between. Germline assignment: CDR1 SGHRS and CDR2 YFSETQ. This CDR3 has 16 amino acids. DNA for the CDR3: TGCGCCAGCAGCTTGGGAGGGATATCTGGGGCCAACGTCCTGACTTTC. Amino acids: CASSLGGISGANVLTF.

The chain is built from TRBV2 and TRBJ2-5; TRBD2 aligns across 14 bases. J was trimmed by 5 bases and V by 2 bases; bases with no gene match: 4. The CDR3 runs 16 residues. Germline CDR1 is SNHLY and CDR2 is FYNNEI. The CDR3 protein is CASSESGLAGDETQYF. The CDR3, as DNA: TGTGCCAGCAGTGAATCGGGACTAGCGGGAGACGAGACCCAGTACTTC.

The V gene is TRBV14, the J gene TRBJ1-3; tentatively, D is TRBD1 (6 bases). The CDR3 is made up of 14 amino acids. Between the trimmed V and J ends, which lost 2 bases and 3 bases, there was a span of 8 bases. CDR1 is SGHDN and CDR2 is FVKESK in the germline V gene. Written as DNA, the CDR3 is TGTGCCAGCAGCCAATACAGGGATGGAAACACCATATATTTT. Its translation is CASSQYRDGNTIYF.

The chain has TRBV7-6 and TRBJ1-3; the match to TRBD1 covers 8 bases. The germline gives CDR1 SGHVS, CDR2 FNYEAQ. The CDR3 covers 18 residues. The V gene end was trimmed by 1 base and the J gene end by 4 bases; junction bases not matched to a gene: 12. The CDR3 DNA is TGTGCCAGCAGCTTAGTACCTTCCGGACAGGGCGCCGGAAACACCATATATTTT. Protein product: CASSLVPSGQGAGNTIYF. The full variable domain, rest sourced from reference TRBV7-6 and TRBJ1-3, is GAGVSQSPRYKVTKRGQDVALRCDPISGHVSLYWYRQALGQGPEFLTYFNYEAQQDKSGLPNDRFSAERPEGSISTLTIQRTEQRDSAMYRCASSLVPSGQGAGNTIYFGEGSWLTVV.

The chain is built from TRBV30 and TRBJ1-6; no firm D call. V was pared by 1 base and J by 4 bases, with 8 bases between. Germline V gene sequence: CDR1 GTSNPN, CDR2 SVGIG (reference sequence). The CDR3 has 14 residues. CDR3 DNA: TGTGCCTGGAGTGCCACCAGATATAATTCACCCCTCCACTTT. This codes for CAWSATRYNSPLHF.

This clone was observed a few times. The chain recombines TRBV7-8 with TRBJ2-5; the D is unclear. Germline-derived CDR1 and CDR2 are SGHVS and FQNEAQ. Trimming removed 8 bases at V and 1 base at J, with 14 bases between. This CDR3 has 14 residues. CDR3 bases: TGTGCCAGCTTGGGGTTCAGTTCCCAAGAGACCCAGTACTTC. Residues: CASLGFSSQETQYF.

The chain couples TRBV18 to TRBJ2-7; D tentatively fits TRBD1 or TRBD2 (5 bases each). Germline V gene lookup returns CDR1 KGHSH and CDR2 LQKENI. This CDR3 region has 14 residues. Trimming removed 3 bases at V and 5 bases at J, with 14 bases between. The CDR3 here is CASSPRTVGDEQYF. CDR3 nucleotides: TGTGCCAGCTCACCTAGGACGGTGGGGGACGAGCAGTACTTC.

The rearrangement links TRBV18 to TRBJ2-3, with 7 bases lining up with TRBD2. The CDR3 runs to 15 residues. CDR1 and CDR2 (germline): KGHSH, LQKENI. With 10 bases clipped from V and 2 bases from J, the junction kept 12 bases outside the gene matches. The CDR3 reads CATDKGLPNTDTQYF. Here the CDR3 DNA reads TGTGCCACCGATAAGGGACTACCCAACACAGATACGCAGTATTTT.